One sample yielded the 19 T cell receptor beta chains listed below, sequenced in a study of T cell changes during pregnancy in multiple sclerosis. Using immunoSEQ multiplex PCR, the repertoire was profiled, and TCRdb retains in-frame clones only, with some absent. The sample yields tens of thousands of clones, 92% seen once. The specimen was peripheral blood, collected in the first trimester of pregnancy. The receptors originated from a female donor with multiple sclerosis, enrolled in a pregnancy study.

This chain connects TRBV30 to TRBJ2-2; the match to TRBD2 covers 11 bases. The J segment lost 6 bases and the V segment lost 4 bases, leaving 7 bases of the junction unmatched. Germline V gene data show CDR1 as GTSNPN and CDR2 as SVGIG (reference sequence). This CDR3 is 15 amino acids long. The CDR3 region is CAWTIAGGPAGELFF. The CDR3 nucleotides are TGTGCCTGGACCATAGCGGGAGGGCCCGCCGGGGAGCTGTTTTTT.

CDR3 sequence reads: CASSEGGLAGGRTRQYF. The CDR3 nucleotides read TGTGCCAGCAGTGAGGGCGGGCTAGCGGGAGGTCGGACCCGGCAGTACTTC. The chain carries TRBV2 and TRBJ2-7; 11 nucleotides match TRBD2. CDR3 length: 17 amino acids. V shed 3 bases, J shed 9 bases, and the junction held 16 bases outside the gene matches. CDR1 SNHLY and CDR2 FYNNEI come from the germline V gene.

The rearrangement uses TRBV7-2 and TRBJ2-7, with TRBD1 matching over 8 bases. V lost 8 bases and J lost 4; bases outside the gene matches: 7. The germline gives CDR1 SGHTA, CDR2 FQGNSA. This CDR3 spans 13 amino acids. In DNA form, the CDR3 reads TGTGCCAGCGGGTACAGGGGGTGGTACGAGCAGTACTTC. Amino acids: CASGYRGWYEQYF.

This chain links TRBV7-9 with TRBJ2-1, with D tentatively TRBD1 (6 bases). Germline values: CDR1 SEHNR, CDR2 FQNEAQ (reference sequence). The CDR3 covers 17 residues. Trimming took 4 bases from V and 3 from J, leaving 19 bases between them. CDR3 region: CASSSLADSFNYNEQFF. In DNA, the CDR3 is TGTGCCAGCAGCTCACTCGCGGACAGTTTTAACTACAATGAGCAGTTCTTC.

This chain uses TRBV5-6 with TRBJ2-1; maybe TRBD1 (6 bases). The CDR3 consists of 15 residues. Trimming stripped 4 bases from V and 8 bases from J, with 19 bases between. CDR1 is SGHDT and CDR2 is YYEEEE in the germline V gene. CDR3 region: CASSPETGNEHEQFF. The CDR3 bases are TGTGCCAGCAGCCCAGAGACAGGAAACGAGCATGAGCAGTTCTTC. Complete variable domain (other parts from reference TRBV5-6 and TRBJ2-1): DAGVTQSPTHLIKTRGQQVTLRCSPKSGHDTVSWYQQALGQGPQFIFQYYEEEERQRGNFPDRFSGHQFPNYSSELNVNALLLGDSALYLCASSPETGNEHEQFFGPGTRLTVL.

CDR3 in DNA: TGCGCCAGCAGCCAAGGACGTAGCGGGAGGGTTGACACCGGGGAGCTGTTTTTT. It yields the protein CASSQGRSGRVDTGELFF. V gene TRBV4-3 combines with J gene TRBJ2-2, with 11 bases identical to TRBD2. V lost 1 base, J lost 3 bases, and 7 bases stayed unmatched. The CDR3 is made up of 18 amino acids. Germline V gene lookup returns CDR1 LGHNA and CDR2 YSLEER.

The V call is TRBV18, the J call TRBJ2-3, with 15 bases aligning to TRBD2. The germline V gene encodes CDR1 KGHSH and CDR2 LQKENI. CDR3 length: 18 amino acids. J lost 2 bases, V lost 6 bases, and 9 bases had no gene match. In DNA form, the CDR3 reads TGTGCCAGCTCCCCGGAGGGACTAGCGGGGGGAGTCACAGATACGCAGTATTTT. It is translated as CASSPEGLAGGVTDTQYF.

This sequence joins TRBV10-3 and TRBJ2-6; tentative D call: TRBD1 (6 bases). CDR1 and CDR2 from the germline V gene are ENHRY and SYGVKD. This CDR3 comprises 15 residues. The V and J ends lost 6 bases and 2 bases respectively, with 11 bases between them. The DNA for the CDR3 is TGTGCCATCAGACGGCAGGGGACTGGGGCCAACGTCCTGACTTTC. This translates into CAIRRQGTGANVLTF.

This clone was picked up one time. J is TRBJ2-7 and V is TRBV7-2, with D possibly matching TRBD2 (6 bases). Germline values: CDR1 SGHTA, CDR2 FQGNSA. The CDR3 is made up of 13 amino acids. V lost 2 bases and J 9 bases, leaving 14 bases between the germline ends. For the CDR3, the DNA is TGTGCCAGCAGCTTACGCTTGGAGGGGAGGCAGTACTTC. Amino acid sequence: CASSLRLEGRQYF.

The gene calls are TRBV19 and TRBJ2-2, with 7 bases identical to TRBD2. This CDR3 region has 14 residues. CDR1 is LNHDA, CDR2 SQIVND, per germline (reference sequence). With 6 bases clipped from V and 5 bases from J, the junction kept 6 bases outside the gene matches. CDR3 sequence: CASRLGRGTGELFF. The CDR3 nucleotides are TGTGCCAGTAGATTAGGGCGGGGGACCGGGGAGCTGTTTTTT.

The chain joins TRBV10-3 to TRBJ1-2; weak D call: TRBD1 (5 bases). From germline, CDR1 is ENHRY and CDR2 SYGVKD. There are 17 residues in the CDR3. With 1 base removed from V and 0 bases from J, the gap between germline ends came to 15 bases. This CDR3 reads CAISEFFAQGPNYGYTF. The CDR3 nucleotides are TGTGCCATCAGTGAGTTCTTCGCCCAGGGCCCTAACTATGGCTACACCTTC.

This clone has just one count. The CDR3 loop reads CASRQGMNTEAFF. CDR3 nucleotide sequence: TGCGCCAGCAGACAGGGGATGAACACTGAAGCTTTCTTT. The chain is built from TRBV4-3 and TRBJ1-1; 7 bases agree with TRBD1. The germline CDR1 and CDR2 sequences are LGHNA and YSLEER. With V trimmed by 6 bases and J by 0 bases, 1 base remained unmatched. This CDR3 region has 13 residues.

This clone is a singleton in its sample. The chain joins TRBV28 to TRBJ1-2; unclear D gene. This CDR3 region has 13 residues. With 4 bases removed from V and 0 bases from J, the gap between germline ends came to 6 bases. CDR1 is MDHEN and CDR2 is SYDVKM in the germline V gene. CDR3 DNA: TGTGCCAGCAGTTCAGTCGCTAACTATGGCTACACCTTC. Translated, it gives CASSSVANYGYTF.

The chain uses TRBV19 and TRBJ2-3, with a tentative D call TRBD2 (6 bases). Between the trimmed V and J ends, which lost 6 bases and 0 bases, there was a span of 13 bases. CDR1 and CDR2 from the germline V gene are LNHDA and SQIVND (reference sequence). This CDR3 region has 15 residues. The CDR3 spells CASSGGGESTDTQYF. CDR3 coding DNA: TGTGCCAGTAGCGGGGGTGGCGAGAGCACAGATACGCAGTATTTT.

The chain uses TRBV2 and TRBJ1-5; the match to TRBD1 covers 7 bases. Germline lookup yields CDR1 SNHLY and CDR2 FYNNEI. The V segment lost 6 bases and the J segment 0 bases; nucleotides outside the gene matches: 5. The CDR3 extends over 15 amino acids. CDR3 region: CASRTGDDSNQPQHF. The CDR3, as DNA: TGTGCCAGCAGAACAGGGGATGATAGCAATCAGCCCCAGCATTTT. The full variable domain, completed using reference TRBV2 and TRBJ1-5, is EPEVTQTPSHQVTQMGQEVILRCVPISNHLYFYWYRQILGQKVEFLVSFYNNEISEKSEIFDDQFSVERPDGSNFTLKIRSTKLEDSAMYFCASRTGDDSNQPQHFGDGTRLSIL.

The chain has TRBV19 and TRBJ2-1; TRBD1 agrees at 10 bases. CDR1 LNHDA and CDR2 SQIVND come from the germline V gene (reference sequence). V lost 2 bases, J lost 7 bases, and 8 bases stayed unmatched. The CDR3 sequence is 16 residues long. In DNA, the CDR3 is TGTGCCAGTAGTATACTCCTGGGACAGGGGCTAAATGAGCAGTTCTTC. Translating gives CASSILLGQGLNEQFF.

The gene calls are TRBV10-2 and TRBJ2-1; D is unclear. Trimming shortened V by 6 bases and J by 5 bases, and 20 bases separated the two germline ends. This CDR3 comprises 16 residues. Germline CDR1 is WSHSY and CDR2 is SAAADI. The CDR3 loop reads CASSDRSAGWDNEQFF. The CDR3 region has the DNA TGCGCCAGCAGCGATAGGAGTGCTGGGTGGGACAATGAGCAGTTCTTC.

Here the CDR3 DNA reads TGTGCCAGCAGTGACTTAATCGGACAGGCCGTTAACTATGGCTACACCTTC. Its protein product is CASSDLIGQAVNYGYTF. The chain links TRBV6-4 to TRBJ1-2; 7 bases match TRBD1. This CDR3 comprises 17 residues. J was trimmed by 1 base and V by 1 base; bases with no gene match: 9. The V gene's germline CDR1 is MRHNA and CDR2 SNTAGT.

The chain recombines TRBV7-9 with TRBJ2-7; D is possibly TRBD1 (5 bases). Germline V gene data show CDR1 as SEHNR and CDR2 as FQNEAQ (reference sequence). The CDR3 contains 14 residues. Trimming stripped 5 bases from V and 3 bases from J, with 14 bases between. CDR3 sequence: CASSPQDRSYEQYF. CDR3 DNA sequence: TGTGCCAGCAGCCCACAAGACAGAAGCTACGAGCAGTACTTC.